This TCR beta chain came from a study of blood T cell repertoires in COVID-19. Across the whole study: The analysed material was cDNA or gDNA that came from T cells, B-cell-depleted T cells, or PBMCs.

CDR1 SGHDN and CDR2 FVKESK come from the germline V gene. The CDR3 covers 13 residues. V was pared by 5 bases and J by 7 bases, with 9 bases between. Sequencing was performed with immunoSEQ multiplex PCR; in TCRdb, only in-frame clones are kept and a portion is missing. The table records approximately 230,000 clones, approximately 90% of them present only once. Those enrolled, adults aged roughly 18 to 95 years, came from some 25 US areas. The chain couples TRBV14 to TRBJ1-6; D call uncertain. The sequence came from a woman aged 30 to 39 who had recovered from COVID-19. Material for sequencing was PBMCs or T cells enriched from blood (not recorded which). The CDR3 spells CASSTYPNSPLHF. The CDR3 DNA reads TGTGCCAGCAGCACTTACCCCAATTCACCCCTCCACTTT.